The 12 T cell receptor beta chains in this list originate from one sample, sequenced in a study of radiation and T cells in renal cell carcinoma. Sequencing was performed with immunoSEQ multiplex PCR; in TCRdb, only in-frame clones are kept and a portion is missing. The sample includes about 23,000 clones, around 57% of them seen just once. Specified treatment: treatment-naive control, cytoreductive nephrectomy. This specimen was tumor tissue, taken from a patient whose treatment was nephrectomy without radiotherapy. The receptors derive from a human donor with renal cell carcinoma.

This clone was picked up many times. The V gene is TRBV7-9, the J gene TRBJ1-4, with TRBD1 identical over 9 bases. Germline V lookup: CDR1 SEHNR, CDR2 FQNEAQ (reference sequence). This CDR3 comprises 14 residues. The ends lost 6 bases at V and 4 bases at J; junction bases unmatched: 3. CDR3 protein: CASRGQGGNEKLFF. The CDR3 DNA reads TGTGCCAGCAGGGGACAGGGAGGTAATGAAAAACTGTTTTTT.

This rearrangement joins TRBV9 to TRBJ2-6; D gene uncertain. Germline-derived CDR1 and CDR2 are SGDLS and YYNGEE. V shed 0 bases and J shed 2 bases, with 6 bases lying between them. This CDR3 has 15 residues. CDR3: CASSVGGAGANVLTF. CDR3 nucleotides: TGTGCCAGCAGCGTAGGGGGTGCTGGGGCCAACGTCCTGACTTTC. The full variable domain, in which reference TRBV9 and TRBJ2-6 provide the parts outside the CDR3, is DSGVTQTPKHLITATGQRVTLRCSPRSGDLSVYWYQQSLDQGLQFLIQYYNGEERAKGNILERFSAQQFPDLHSELNLSSLELGDSALYFCASSVGGAGANVLTFGAGSRLTVL.

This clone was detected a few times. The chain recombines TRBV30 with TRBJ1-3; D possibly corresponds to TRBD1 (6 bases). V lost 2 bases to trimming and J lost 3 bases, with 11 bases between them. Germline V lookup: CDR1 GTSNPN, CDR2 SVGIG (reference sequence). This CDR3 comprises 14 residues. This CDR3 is CAWSWPGVGNTIYF. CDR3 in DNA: TGTGCCTGGAGTTGGCCAGGGGTTGGAAACACCATATATTTT. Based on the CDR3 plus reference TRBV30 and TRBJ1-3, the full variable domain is SQTIHQWPATLVQPVGSPLSLECTVEGTSNPNLYWYRQAAGRGLQLLFYSVGIGQISSEVPQNLSASRPQDRQFILSSKKLLLSDSGFYLCAWSWPGVGNTIYFGEGSWLTVV.

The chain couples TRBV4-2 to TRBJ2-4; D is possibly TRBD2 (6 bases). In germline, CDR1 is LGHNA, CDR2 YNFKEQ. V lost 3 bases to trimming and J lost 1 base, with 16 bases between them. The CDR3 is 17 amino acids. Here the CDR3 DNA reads TGTGCCAGCAGCCAGACAATAGGGGCGGGGGCCAAAAACATTCAGTACTTC. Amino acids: CASSQTIGAGAKNIQYF.

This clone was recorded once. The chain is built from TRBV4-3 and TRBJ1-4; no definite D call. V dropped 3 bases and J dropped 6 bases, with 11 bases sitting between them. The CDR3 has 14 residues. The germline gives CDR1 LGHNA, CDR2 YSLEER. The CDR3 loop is CASSHWADHEKLFF. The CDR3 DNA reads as TGCGCCAGCAGCCATTGGGCAGATCATGAAAAACTGTTTTTT.

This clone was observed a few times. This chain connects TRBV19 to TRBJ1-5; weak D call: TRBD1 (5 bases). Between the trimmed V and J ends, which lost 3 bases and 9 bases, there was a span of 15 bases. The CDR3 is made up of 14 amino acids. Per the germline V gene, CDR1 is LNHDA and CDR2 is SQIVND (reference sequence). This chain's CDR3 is CASSILGPVWPQHF. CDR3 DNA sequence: TGTGCCAGTAGTATCCTGGGACCCGTTTGGCCCCAGCATTTT.

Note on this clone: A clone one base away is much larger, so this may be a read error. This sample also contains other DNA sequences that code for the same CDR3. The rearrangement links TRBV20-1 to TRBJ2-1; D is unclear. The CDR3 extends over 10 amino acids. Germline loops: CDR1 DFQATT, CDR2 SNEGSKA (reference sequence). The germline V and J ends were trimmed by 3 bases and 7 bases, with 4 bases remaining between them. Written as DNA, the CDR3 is TGCAGTGCTAGTGCGAATGAGCAGTTCTTC. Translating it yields CSASANEQFF.

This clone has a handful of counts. The CDR3 region has the DNA TGTGCCTGGAGCGCCGGGGGGTTAGCCAAAAACATTCAGTACTTC. This translates into CAWSAGGLAKNIQYF. This chain uses TRBV30 with TRBJ2-4, with 7 bases that match TRBD2. Germline-derived CDR1 and CDR2 are GTSNPN and SVGIG (reference sequence). Trimming removed 3 bases from V and 0 bases from J; junction bases left unmatched: 5. This CDR3 has 15 residues.

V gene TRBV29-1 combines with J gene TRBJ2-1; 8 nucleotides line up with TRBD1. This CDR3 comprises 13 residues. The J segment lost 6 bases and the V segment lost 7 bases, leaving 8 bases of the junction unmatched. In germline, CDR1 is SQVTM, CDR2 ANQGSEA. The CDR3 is CSADGQGANEQFF. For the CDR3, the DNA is TGCAGCGCTGACGGCCAGGGGGCCAATGAGCAGTTCTTC.

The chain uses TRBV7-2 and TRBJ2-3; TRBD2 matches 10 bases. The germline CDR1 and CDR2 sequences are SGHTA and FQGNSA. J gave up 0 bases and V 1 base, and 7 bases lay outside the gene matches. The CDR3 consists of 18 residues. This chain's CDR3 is CASSLGLAGDTSTDTQYF. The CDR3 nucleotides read TGTGCCAGCAGCTTAGGTCTAGCGGGGGACACTAGCACAGATACGCAGTATTTT.

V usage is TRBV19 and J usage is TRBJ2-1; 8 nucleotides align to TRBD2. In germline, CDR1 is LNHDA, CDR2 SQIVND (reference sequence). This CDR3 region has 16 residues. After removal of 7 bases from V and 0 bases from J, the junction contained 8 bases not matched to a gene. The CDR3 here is CASTQSRGGSYNEQFF. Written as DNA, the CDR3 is TGTGCCAGTACTCAATCTCGGGGGGGCTCCTACAATGAGCAGTTCTTC.

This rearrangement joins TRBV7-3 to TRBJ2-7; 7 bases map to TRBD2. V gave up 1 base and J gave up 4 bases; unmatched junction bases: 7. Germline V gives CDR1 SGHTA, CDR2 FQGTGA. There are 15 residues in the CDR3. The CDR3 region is CASSLSSGAAYEQYF. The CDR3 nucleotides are TGTGCCAGCAGCTTAAGCAGCGGGGCTGCTTACGAGCAGTACTTC.